What follows is one T cell receptor (beta chain) and its context. Method: immunoSEQ multiplex PCR; TCRdb's copy keeps in-frame clones and lacks some. The table records about 63,000 clones, roughly 85% of them present only once. In germline, CDR1 is SGHNT, CDR2 YYREEE (reference sequence). This CDR3 region has 12 residues. J lost 11 bases, V lost 2 bases, and 5 bases had no gene match. This entry is derived from a study of blood T cell repertoires in COVID-19. Study context: COVID-19 samples from acute and convalescent phases originated in the United States, Italy and Spain. PBMCs, B-cell-depleted T cells, or T cells provided the cDNA or gDNA that made up the material.

The source material was peripheral blood. This sequence originates from a human donor in a cohort sampled during active COVID-19. V is TRBV5-4 and J is TRBJ2-7; 9 bases align to TRBD1. The CDR3 sequence is CASSLGQGMEYF. In DNA, the CDR3 is TGTGCCAGCAGCTTAGGACAGGGGATGGAGTACTTC.